The following is a T cell receptor beta chain sequence with its context. V lost 5 bases to trimming and J lost 1 base, with 21 bases between them. CDR1 is SGHRS, CDR2 YFSETQ, per germline. This CDR3 region has 17 residues. The entry originates in a study of blood T cell repertoires in COVID-19. Some clones are missing from TCRdb's copy, which holds only in-frame ones; the method was immunoSEQ multiplex PCR. The sample lists about 260,000 clones, around 87% occurring once. Input material: peripheral blood. The V gene is TRBV5-1, the J gene TRBJ1-2; D remains unclear. The TCR was taken from a woman aged 55-70 years with COVID-19, enrolled during active disease. Written as DNA, the CDR3 is TGCGCCAGCAGAGAGCTTCCCGGGAGAGACAATAACTATGGCTACACCTTC. This translates into CASRELPGRDNNYGYTF.